The rows below give T cell receptor beta chains drawn from one sample of a study of cytomegalovirus exposure and HLA in healthy donors. Only in-frame clones appear in the TCRdb table, and some are missing; sequencing was by immunoSEQ multiplex PCR. Seen here are 150,000 to 200,000 clones, 80% observed once, and the top ten hold roughly 1.3%. Sequenced sample: PBMCs. The receptor set was obtained from a woman between 50 and 59 years old in good health and CMV-seronegative. CDR3s include the opening cysteine and the closing phenylalanine or tryptophan. The D gene is left open where the match is weak. Where a row states a size, it is once, few, many or the class of an expanded clone; other rows omit it.

clone_size: .
j_call: TRBJ2-2
cdr3_length: 16
d_call: .
v_call: TRBV9
cdr3_nt: TGTGCCAGCAGCGTAGAAGCAGGGGGGCGGACCGGGGAGCTGTTTTTT
cdr3_aa: CASSVEAGGRTGELFF

clone_size: once
j_call: TRBJ2-3
cdr3_length: 15
d_call: .
v_call: TRBV11-2
cdr3_nt: TGTGCCAGCAGCTTAGGGGTGGGAGACACAGATACGCAGTATTTT
cdr3_aa: CASSLGVGDTDTQYF

clone_size: few
j_call: TRBJ1-5
cdr3_length: 14
d_call: .
v_call: TRBV18
cdr3_nt: TGTGCCAGCTCGCCCGACACGGGAAATCAGCCCCAGCATTTT
cdr3_aa: CASSPDTGNQPQHF

clone_size: .
j_call: TRBJ1-4
cdr3_length: 15
d_call: .
v_call: TRBV18
cdr3_nt: TGTGCCAGCAGGGTCGCTGGGGGCCCTAATGAAAAACTGTTTTTT
cdr3_aa: CASRVAGGPNEKLFF

clone_size: .
j_call: TRBJ2-3
cdr3_length: 16
d_call: TRBD2
v_call: TRBV5-1
cdr3_nt: TGCGCCAGCAGCCCGTTGGCTAGCGGGTCTTCAGATACGCAGTATTTT
cdr3_aa: CASSPLASGSSDTQYF

clone_size: few
j_call: TRBJ1-5
cdr3_length: 16
d_call: TRBD1
v_call: TRBV4-3
cdr3_nt: TGCGCCAGCAGCCAAGGGACAGGGACAATAAATCAGCCCCAGCATTTT
cdr3_aa: CASSQGTGTINQPQHF

clone_size: few
j_call: TRBJ1-1
cdr3_length: 12
d_call: TRBD1
v_call: TRBV25-1
cdr3_nt: TGTGCCAGCAGCACAGGGGGCCCTGAAGCTTTCTTT
cdr3_aa: CASSTGGPEAFF

clone_size: .
j_call: TRBJ2-5
cdr3_length: 12
d_call: .
v_call: TRBV28
cdr3_nt: TGTGCCAGCAGTCCGGTATTAGAGACCCAGTACTTC
cdr3_aa: CASSPVLETQYF

clone_size: .
j_call: TRBJ2-3
cdr3_length: 17
d_call: TRBD2
v_call: TRBV4-3
cdr3_nt: TGCGCCAGCAGCCAAGAAGGGACTAGCGGGGGAACAGATACGCAGTATTTT
cdr3_aa: CASSQEGTSGGTDTQYF

clone_size: .
j_call: TRBJ2-2
cdr3_length: 17
d_call: .
v_call: TRBV28
cdr3_nt: TGTGCCAGCACCTTATACAACAGGGTAGACGACACCGGGGAGCTGTTTTTT
cdr3_aa: CASTLYNRVDDTGELFF

clone_size: once
j_call: TRBJ2-3
cdr3_length: 13
d_call: TRBD1
v_call: TRBV5-1
cdr3_nt: TGCGCCAGCAGCCTGACAGGGATAGATACGCAGTATTTT
cdr3_aa: CASSLTGIDTQYF

clone_size: .
j_call: TRBJ1-1
cdr3_length: 17
d_call: .
v_call: TRBV7-2
cdr3_nt: TGTGCCAGCAGCTTAAAAAGCGGGTTAACCATGAACACTGAAGCTTTCTTT
cdr3_aa: CASSLKSGLTMNTEAFF

clone_size: .
j_call: TRBJ1-1
cdr3_length: 14
d_call: .
v_call: TRBV7-9
cdr3_nt: TGTGCCAGCAGCTTCTGGGAGGTAGGGACTGAAGCTTTCTTT
cdr3_aa: CASSFWEVGTEAFF

clone_size: few
j_call: TRBJ1-1
cdr3_length: 13
d_call: .
v_call: TRBV9
cdr3_nt: TGTGCCAGCAGCGTAGCTCTGAACACTGAAGCTTTCTTT
cdr3_aa: CASSVALNTEAFF

clone_size: .
j_call: TRBJ1-2
cdr3_length: 13
d_call: .
v_call: TRBV19
cdr3_nt: TGTGCCAGTAGTACCCAGGGCCACTATGGCTACACCTTC
cdr3_aa: CASSTQGHYGYTF

clone_size: .
j_call: TRBJ1-1
cdr3_length: 15
d_call: .
v_call: TRBV5-1
cdr3_nt: TGCGCCAGCAGCTTGGTTCTTACAGGAGACACTGAAGCTTTCTTT
cdr3_aa: CASSLVLTGDTEAFF

clone_size: once
j_call: TRBJ2-5
cdr3_length: 16
d_call: .
v_call: TRBV5-6
cdr3_nt: TGTGCCAGCAGCTTGGCGTGGGCAGTTCGTCAGGAGACCCAGTACTTC
cdr3_aa: CASSLAWAVRQETQYF

clone_size: .
j_call: TRBJ1-1
cdr3_length: 13
d_call: .
v_call: TRBV2
cdr3_nt: TGTGCCAGCATAAACAGGGCAGGCACTGAAGCTTTCTTT
cdr3_aa: CASINRAGTEAFF

clone_size: .
j_call: TRBJ1-1
cdr3_length: 13
d_call: .
v_call: TRBV7-2
cdr3_nt: TGTGCCAGCAGCTCTCAGGGGTACACTGAAGCTTTCTTT
cdr3_aa: CASSSQGYTEAFF